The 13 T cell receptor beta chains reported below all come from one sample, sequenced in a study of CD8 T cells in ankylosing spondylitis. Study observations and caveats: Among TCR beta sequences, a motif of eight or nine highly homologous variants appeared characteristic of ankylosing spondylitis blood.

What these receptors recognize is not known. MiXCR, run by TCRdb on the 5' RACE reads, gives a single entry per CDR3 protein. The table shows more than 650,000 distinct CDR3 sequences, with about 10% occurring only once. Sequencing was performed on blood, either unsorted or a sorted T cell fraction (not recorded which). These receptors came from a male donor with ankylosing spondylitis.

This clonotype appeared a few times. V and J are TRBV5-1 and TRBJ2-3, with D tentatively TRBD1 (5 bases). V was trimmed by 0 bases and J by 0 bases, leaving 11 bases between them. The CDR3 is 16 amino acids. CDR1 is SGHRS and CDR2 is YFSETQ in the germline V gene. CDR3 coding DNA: TGCGCCAGCAGCTTGGAAGGGGTCTCTAGCACAGATACGCAGTATTTT. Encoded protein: CASSLEGVSSTDTQYF.

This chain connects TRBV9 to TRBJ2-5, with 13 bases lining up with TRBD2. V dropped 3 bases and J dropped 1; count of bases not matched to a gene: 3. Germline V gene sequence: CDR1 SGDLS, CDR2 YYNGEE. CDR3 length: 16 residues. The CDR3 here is CASSGGTSGTQETQYF. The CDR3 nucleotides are TGTGCCAGCAGCGGAGGGACTAGCGGGACCCAAGAGACCCAGTACTTC. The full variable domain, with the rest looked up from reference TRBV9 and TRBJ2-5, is DSGVTQTPKHLITATGQRVTLRCSPRSGDLSVYWYQQSLDQGLQFLIQYYNGEERAKGNILERFSAQQFPDLHSELNLSSLELGDSALYFCASSGGTSGTQETQYFGPGTRLLVL.

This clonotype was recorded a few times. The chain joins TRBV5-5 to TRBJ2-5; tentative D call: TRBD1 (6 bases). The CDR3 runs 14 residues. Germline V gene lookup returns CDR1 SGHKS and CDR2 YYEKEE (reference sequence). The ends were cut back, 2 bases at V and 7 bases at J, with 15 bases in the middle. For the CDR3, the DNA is TGTGCCAGCAGCTTAAGTGGGGGCGACGGGACCCAGTACTTC. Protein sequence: CASSLSGGDGTQYF.

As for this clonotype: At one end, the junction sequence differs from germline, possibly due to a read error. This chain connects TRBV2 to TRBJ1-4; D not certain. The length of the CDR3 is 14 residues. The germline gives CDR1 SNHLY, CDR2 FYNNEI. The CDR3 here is CASSEVYINENLFF. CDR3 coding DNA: TGTGCCAGCAGTGAAGTGTATATAAATGAAAACCTGTTTTTT.

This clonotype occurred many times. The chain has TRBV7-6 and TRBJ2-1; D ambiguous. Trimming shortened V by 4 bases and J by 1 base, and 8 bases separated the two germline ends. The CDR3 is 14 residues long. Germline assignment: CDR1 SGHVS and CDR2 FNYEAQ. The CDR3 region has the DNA TGTGCCAGCAGCTCGAAAGGTTCCTACAATGAGCAGTTCTTC. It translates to CASSSKGSYNEQFF.

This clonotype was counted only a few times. CDR3 region: CSASGSSLSSTDTQYF. The CDR3 nucleotides are TGCAGTGCTAGTGGGAGCTCCTTATCTAGCACAGATACGCAGTATTTT. The rearrangement links TRBV20-1 to TRBJ2-3, with D maybe TRBD2 (5 bases). The germline V gene has CDR1 DFQATT and CDR2 SNEGSKA (reference sequence). V was trimmed by 3 bases and J by 0 bases, leaving 16 bases between them. This CDR3 contains 16 residues.

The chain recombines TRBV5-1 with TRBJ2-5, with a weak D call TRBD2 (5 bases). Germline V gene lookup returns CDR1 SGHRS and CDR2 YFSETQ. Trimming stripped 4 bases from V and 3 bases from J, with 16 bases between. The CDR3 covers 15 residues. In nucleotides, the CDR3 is TGCGCCAGCAGCCGACTCGGACGGACTGAAGAGACCCAGTACTTC. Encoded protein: CASSRLGRTEETQYF.

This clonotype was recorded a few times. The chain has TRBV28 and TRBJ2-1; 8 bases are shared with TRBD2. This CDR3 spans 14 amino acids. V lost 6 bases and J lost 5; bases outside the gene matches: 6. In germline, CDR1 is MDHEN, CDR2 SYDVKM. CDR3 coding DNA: TGTGCCAGCAGACTGAGGCGGGAGGACAATGAGCAGTTCTTC. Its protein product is CASRLRREDNEQFF.

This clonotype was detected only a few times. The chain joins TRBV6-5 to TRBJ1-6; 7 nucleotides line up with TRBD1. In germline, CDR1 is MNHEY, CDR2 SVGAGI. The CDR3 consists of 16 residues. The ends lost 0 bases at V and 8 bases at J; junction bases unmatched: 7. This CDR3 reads CASSYSPDRADSPLHF. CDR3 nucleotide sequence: TGTGCCAGCAGTTACTCCCCAGACAGGGCGGATTCACCCCTCCACTTT.

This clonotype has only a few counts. The CDR3 is CAISETSGQETQYF. CDR3 DNA sequence: TGTGCCATCAGTGAGACTAGCGGGCAAGAGACCCAGTACTTC. The chain has TRBV10-3 and TRBJ2-5, with 9 bases identical to TRBD2. This CDR3 spans 14 amino acids. The germline gives CDR1 ENHRY, CDR2 SYGVKD. V was pared by 2 bases and J by 2 bases, with 0 bases of the junction left unmatched.

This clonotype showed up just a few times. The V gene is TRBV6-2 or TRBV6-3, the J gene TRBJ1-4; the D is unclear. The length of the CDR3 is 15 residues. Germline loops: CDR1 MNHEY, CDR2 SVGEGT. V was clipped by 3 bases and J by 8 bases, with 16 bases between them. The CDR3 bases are TGTGCCAGCAGTTATTCACCGGGAAACAACGAAAAACTGTTTTTT. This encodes CASSYSPGNNEKLFF.

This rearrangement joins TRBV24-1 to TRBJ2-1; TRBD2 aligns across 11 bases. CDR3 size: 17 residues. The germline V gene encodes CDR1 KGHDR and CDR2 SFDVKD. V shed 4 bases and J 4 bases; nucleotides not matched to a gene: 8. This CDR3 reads CATSEPGTSGGYNEQFF. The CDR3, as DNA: TGTGCCACCAGTGAACCCGGGACTAGCGGTGGGTACAATGAGCAGTTCTTC.

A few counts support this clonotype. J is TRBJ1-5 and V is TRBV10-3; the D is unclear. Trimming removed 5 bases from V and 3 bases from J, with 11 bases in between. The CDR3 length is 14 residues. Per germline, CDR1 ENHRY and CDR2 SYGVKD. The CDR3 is CAISLGLSNQPQHF. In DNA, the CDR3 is TGTGCCATCAGTCTAGGACTTTCCAATCAGCCCCAGCATTTT.